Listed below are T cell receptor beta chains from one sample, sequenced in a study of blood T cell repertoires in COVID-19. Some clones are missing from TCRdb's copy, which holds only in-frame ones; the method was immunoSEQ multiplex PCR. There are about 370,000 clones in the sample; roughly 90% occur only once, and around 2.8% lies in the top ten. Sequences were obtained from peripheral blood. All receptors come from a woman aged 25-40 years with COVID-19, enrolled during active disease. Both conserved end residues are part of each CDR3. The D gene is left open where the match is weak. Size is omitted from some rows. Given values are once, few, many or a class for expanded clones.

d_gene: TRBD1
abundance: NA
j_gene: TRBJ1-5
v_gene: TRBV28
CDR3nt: TGTGCCAGCAGTTCCCCCCTTGACAGGGCTGGCAATCAGCCCCAGCATTTT
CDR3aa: CASSSPLDRAGNQPQHF

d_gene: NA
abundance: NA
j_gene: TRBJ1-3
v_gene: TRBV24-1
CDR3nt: TGTGCCATAGAGGCCTTTCTAACGGGAAACACCATATATTTT
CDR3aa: CAIEAFLTGNTIYF

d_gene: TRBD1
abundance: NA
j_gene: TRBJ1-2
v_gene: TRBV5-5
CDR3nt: TGTGCCAGCAGCTTAAACCGGGGACAGACTGGCGGCTACACCTTC
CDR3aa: CASSLNRGQTGGYTF

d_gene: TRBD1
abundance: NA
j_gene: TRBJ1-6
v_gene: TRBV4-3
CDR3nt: TGCGCCAGCAGCCTGCAGACAGGGGCGAATTCACCCCTCCACTTT
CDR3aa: CASSLQTGANSPLHF

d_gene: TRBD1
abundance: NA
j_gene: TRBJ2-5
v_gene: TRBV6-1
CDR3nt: TGTGCCAGCAGTGAACGGGAAACAGGGGGGCAAGAGACCCAGTACTTC
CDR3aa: CASSERETGGQETQYF

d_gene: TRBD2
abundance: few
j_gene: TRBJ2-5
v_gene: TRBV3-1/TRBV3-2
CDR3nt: TGTGCCAGCAGCCAAGATTACGGGGGGTATGAAGAGACCCAGTACTTC
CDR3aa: CASSQDYGGYEETQYF

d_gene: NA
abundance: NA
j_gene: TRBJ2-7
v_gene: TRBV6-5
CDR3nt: TGTGCCAGCAGGGATTGGGTAGCGGATTCCTACGAGCAGTACTTC
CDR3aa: CASRDWVADSYEQYF

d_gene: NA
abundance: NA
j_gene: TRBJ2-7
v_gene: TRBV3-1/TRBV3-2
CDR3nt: TGTGCCAGCAGCCAAGCGGGAGACAGCTCCTACGAGCAGTACTTC
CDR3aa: CASSQAGDSSYEQYF

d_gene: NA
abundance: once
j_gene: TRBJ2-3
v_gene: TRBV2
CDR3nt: TGTGCCAGCAGGGAGGGATACACAGATACGCAGTATTTT
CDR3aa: CASREGYTDTQYF

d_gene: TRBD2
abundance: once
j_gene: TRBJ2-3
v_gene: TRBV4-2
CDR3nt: TGTGCCAGCAGCCAAGAAAGCGGGGGGCGGGGTACGCAGTATTTT
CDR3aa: CASSQESGGRGTQYF

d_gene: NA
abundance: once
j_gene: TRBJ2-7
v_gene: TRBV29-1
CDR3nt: TGCAGCGTTGCAGGGCGCAGCTCCTACGAGCAGTACTTC
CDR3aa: CSVAGRSSYEQYF

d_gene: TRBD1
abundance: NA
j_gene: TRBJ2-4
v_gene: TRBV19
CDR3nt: TGTGCCAGTAGTGCGTCACAGGGGTCTTCATTAGGGAACATTCAGTACTTC
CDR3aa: CASSASQGSSLGNIQYF

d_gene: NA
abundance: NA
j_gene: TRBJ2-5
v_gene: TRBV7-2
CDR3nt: TGTGCCAGCAGCTTACCAGCGGTCGGGGAGACCCAGTACTTC
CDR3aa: CASSLPAVGETQYF

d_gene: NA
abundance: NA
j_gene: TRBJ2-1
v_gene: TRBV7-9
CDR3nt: TGTGCCAGCAGCTTGTTTTGGACACATTCTTACAATGAGCAGTTCTTC
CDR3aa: CASSLFWTHSYNEQFF

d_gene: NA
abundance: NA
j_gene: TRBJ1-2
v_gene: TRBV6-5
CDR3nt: TGTGCCAGCAGTCCCAATACGGTCTATGGCTACACCTTC
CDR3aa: CASSPNTVYGYTF

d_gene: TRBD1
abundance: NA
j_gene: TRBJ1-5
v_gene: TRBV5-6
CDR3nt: TGTGCCAGCAGCTTGGTTACAGGGGTTCAGCCCCAGCATTTT
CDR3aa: CASSLVTGVQPQHF

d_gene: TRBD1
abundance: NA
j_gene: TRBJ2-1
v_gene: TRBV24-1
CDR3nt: TGTGCCACCAGTGGTAGGACAGGGGGCGGGAATGAGCAGTTCTTC
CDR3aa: CATSGRTGGGNEQFF

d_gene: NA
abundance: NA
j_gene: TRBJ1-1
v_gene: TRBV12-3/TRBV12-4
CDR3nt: TGTGCCAGCAGTTTTGCGGTCACTGAAGCTTTCTTT
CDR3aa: CASSFAVTEAFF

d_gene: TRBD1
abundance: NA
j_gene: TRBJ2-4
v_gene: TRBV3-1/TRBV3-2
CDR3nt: TGTGCCAGCAGCCAAGAGGGCCCGACAGGGGCGAATATTAACATTCAGTACTTC
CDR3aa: CASSQEGPTGANINIQYF